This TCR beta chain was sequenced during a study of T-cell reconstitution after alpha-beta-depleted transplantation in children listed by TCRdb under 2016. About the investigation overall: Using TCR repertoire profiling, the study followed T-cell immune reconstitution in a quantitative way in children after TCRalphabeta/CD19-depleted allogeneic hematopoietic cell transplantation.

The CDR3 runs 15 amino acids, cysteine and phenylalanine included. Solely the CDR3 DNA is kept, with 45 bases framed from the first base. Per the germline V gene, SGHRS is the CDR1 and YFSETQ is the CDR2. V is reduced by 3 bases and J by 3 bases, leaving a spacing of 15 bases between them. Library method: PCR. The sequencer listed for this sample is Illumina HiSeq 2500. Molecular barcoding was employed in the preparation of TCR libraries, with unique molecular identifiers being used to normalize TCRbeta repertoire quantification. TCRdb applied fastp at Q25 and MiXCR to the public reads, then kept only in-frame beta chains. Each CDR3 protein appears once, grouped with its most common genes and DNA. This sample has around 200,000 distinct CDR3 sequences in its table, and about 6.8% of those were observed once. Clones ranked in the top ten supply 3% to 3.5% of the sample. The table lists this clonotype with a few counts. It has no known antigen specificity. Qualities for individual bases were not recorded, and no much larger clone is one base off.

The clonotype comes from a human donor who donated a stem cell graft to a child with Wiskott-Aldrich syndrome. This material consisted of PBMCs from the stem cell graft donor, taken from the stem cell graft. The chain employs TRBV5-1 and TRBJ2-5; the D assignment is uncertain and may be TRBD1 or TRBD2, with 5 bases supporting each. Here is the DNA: TGCGCCAGCAGCTACCTTACAGGAGGAAAAGAGACCCAGTACTTC. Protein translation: CASSYLTGGKETQYF.